Here is one T cell receptor beta chain with its context. Its antigen is as yet unknown. Every donor gave ten milliliters of peripheral blood. The CDR3 consists of 13 residues. Trimming pared 0 bases from V and 10 bases from J, leaving 13 bases between. Germline V gives CDR1 SGHRS, CDR2 YFSETQ. The entry originates in a study of blood T cells in healthy people across ages. General study findings and limits: Significant beta diversity loss was already apparent by age roughly 43, declining roughly linearly. Estimates based on one million T cells were treated as lower bounds.

A second PCR of about 6 to 12 cycles used a sample-barcoded 5' primer and a J-beta primer mix. Each cDNA molecule received a tag from a template-switch adaptor that had 12 random nucleotides. A single record per CDR3 protein comes from TCRdb applying MiXCR to the 5' RACE reads. Here the sample spans 1.5 million to 2 million distinct CDR3 sequences, 25% to 30% being singletons. The specimen sequenced was blood. The TCR sequence derives from a woman aged 30 to 39 in good health. The V gene is TRBV5-1, the J gene TRBJ1-1, with D hard to call. CDR3 in amino acids: CASSLAPDHRAFF. The CDR3 nucleotides read TGCGCCAGCAGCTTGGCCCCCGACCATAGAGCTTTCTTT.